This T cell receptor (beta chain) was recorded in a study of shared clonotypes between healthy human individuals. About the study: The study used three CD4 naive, three CD4 memory, two CD8 naive and one CD8 memory plate per donor. Study-level points and caveats: Represented genetic and exposure-history diversity was restricted by having few donors. In this cohort, only blood was sampled, and tissue repertoires likely differ.

Genomic DNA of every subset was divided equally among multiple immunoSEQ plates. Assay: immunoSEQ multiplex PCR; the TCRdb copy retains only in-frame clones and omits some. The sample holds nearly 2 million clones, about 95% seen once. On this clone itself: The antigen remains unidentified. The sample contains more than one DNA sequence encoding this CDR3.

Positive CCR7 selection of CD45RO-negative cells yielded the naive CD8 cells, and terminally differentiated effector memory CD45RA+ cells were excluded. The material sequenced was naive CD8+ T cells sorted from blood. The sequence came from a man younger than 35 in good health.

The CDR3 sequence: CASSVGNSPLHF. The CDR3 DNA reads as TGTGCCAGCAGCGTTGGTAATTCACCCCTCCACTTT. The J gene is TRBJ1-6, the V gene TRBV9; no clear D. Germline-derived CDR1 and CDR2 are SGDLS and YYNGEE. CDR3 size: 12 residues. V lost 2 bases and J 6 bases, leaving 3 bases between the germline ends. Full variable domain (outside the CDR3, taken from reference TRBV9 and TRBJ1-6): DSGVTQTPKHLITATGQRVTLRCSPRSGDLSVYWYQQSLDQGLQFLIQYYNGEERAKGNILERFSAQQFPDLHSELNLSSLELGDSALYFCASSVGNSPLHFGNGTRLTVT.